The rows below give T cell receptor beta chains drawn from one sample of a study of T cells in Graves' hyperthyroidism and ophthalmopathy. Each CDR3 protein is one row after TCRdb ran MiXCR on the multiplex PCR reads. The sample lists around 500,000 distinct CDR3 sequences; under 25% were seen once. Input material: blood. The receptors stem from a woman in her seventies with Graves' ophthalmopathy. Each CDR3 is given with its conserved first and last residue. Each record gives: V gene, D gene, CDR3 protein. The D gene is left open where the match is weak.

>TRBV7-2|-
CASSADGRNQPQHF
>TRBV27|-
CASSLIGRGRGYTF
>TRBV7-2|TRBD1
CASSFDRGPGNTIYF
>TRBV5-6|-
CASSRLDSQNIQYF
>TRBV5-5|TRBD1
CASSFSLQTGGAGQPQHF
>TRBV19|-
CASSFMAQPQHF
>TRBV30|-
CAWSGGHSTDTQYF
>TRBV7-2|-
CASSLVGGADLYEQYF
>TRBV6-5|-
CASSYSAGSGANVLTF
>TRBV6-1|-
CASSSGALYNEQFF
>TRBV29-1|-
CSVVGIPGRRNTGELFF
>TRBV28|TRBD2
CASSTGLAGGPITQDTQYF
>TRBV6-5|TRBD2
CASSYSAGEAGELFF
>TRBV7-9|TRBD1
CASSLARTGGYNEQFF
>TRBV10-3|-
CAISESSWGNTEAFF
>TRBV12-3/TRBV12-4|-
CASSLKGGGTEAFF